Shown below are 32 T cell receptor beta chains from a single sample sequenced in a study of Tregs in tolerant kidney transplant recipients. The assay was immunoSEQ multiplex PCR, and TCRdb's table has in-frame clones only and misses some. The table shows nearly 95,000 clones, with 80% to 95% occurring only once. The source material was CD4+ T cells from blood, sampled before the transplant. These receptors were taken from a human donor who received a combined kidney and bone marrow transplant.

The genes are TRBV18 and TRBJ2-1; 7 nucleotides agree with TRBD2. The CDR3 extends over 14 amino acids. Unmatched junction bases numbered 2, after V lost 3 bases and J lost 3 bases. Per germline, CDR1 KGHSH and CDR2 LQKENI. DNA of the CDR3: TGTGCCAGCTCACCCACTAGCGACTACAATGAGCAGTTCTTC. Translation: CASSPTSDYNEQFF.

This sequence joins TRBV2 and TRBJ2-1, with 11 bases lining up with TRBD2. The CDR3 totals 15 residues. The V and J ends lost 9 bases and 7 bases, in that order; junction bases with no gene match: 11. Germline V gene lookup returns CDR1 SNHLY and CDR2 FYNNEI. CDR3 region: CASQTGTSGRNEQFF. CDR3 nucleotides: TGTGCCAGTCAAACCGGGACTAGCGGACGGAATGAGCAGTTCTTC.

The CDR3 loop reads CASSSAGGGYGYTF. CDR3 bases: TGTGCCAGCAGCTCAGCAGGGGGGGGCTATGGCTACACCTTC. This chain joins TRBV7-9 and TRBJ1-2, with 7 bases fitting TRBD1. The CDR3 is 14 amino acids. Per the germline V gene, CDR1 is SEHNR and CDR2 is FQNEAQ (reference sequence). V lost 4 bases and J lost 4; bases outside the gene matches: 6.

This sequence joins TRBV7-2 and TRBJ2-3; 9 bases agree with TRBD1. With V trimmed by 1 base and J by 7 bases, 15 bases remained unmatched. Looked up from germline, CDR1 is SGHTA and CDR2 is FQGNSA. The CDR3 consists of 18 residues. In nucleotides, the CDR3 is TGTGCCAGCAGCTTAGGATATCCCGGGACAGGGTTGTCATATACGCAGTATTTT. It codes for CASSLGYPGTGLSYTQYF.

This rearrangement joins TRBV5-4 to TRBJ1-6; the match to TRBD1 covers 8 bases. CDR1 SGHNT and CDR2 YYREEE come from the germline V gene (reference sequence). The CDR3 spans 18 residues. Losses at the gene ends were 3 bases for V and 9 bases for J; bases not matched to a gene: 17. CDR3 DNA: TGTGCCAGCAGCTCCGACCCGACGGGAGACAGGGGAAGTTCACCCCTCCACTTT. Protein: CASSSDPTGDRGSSPLHF. The full variable domain, with the rest looked up from reference TRBV5-4 and TRBJ1-6, is ETGVTQSPTHLIKTRGQQVTLRCSSQSGHNTVSWYQQALGQGPQFIFQYYREEENGRGNFPPRFSGLQFPNYSSELNVNALELDDSALYLCASSSDPTGDRGSSPLHFGNGTRLTVT.

CDR3 residues: CASSLGGAIQETQYF. CDR3 bases: TGCGCCAGCAGCTTGGGGGGCGCGATCCAAGAGACCCAGTACTTC. The chain joins TRBV5-1 to TRBJ2-5, with D possibly matching TRBD1 (5 bases). CDR1 is SGHRS, CDR2 YFSETQ, per germline. There are 15 residues in the CDR3. V lost 0 bases to trimming and J lost 1 base, with 10 bases between them.

This clone was seen once. The genes are TRBV11-3 and TRBJ1-3; 9 nucleotides line up with TRBD1. The CDR3 extends over 15 amino acids. With 5 bases clipped from V and 3 bases from J, the junction kept 5 bases outside the gene matches. Germline lookup yields CDR1 SGHNT and CDR2 YENEEA. CDR3 bases: TGTGCCAGCAGCAGGACAGGGGAGGTTGGAAACACCATATATTTT. It translates to CASSRTGEVGNTIYF.

The rearrangement uses TRBV6-1 and TRBJ2-3; 9 positions match TRBD2. Germline CDR1 MNHNS, CDR2 SASEGT. The CDR3 covers 15 residues. V shed 4 bases and J 2 bases; nucleotides not matched to a gene: 4. CDR3 DNA: TGTGCCAGCAGTGGCCTAGCGGGAACCACAGATACGCAGTATTTT. Encoded protein: CASSGLAGTTDTQYF.

The CDR3 region has the DNA TGTGCCAGCAGGGCAAACGGCGGACAGGGTTACTACGAGCAGTACTTC. As protein: CASRANGGQGYYEQYF. The J gene is TRBJ2-7, the V gene TRBV11-1, with 8 nucleotides matching TRBD1. This CDR3 is 16 amino acids long. The trim removed 6 bases at V and 3 bases at J, leaving 13 bases unmatched. The germline gives CDR1 SGHAT, CDR2 FQDESV (reference sequence).

Comment on this clone: One end of the junction varies from germline; a read error may be responsible. This same CDR3 is encoded by further DNA sequences in the sample. The chain carries TRBV28 and TRBJ1-6, with 8 bases that match TRBD1. The CDR3 length is 14 residues. Germline values: CDR1 MDHEN, CDR2 SYDVKM. In nucleotides, the CDR3 is TGTGCCAGCCGACTCCAGGGGGCTCATTCCCCCCTCCACTTT. Residues: CASRLQGAHSPLHF. The full variable domain, completed using reference TRBV28 and TRBJ1-6, is DVKVTQSSRYLVKRTGEKVFLECVQDMDHENMFWYRQDPGLGLRLIYFSYDVKMKEKGDIPEGYSVSREKKERFSLILESASTNQTSMYLCASRLQGAHSPLHFGNGTRLTVT.

V gene TRBV4-1 combines with J gene TRBJ2-1; tentative D call: TRBD2 (6 bases). The CDR3 loop spans 18 amino acids. V lost 1 base to trimming and J lost 0 bases, with 16 bases between them. CDR1 MGHRA and CDR2 YSYEKL come from the germline V gene. CDR3 sequence (DNA): TGCGCCAGCAGCCAAGGCCCGCTAGCGTTAGACTCCTACAATGAGCAGTTCTTC. As protein: CASSQGPLALDSYNEQFF.

This rearrangement joins TRBV2 to TRBJ2-3; 8 nucleotides agree with TRBD2. V gave up 5 bases and J gave up 14 bases; unmatched junction bases: 15. The CDR3 spans 14 residues. CDR1 SNHLY and CDR2 FYNNEI come from the germline V gene. CDR3 residues: CASSLEGSGEGGYF. The CDR3 DNA reads TGTGCCAGCAGTCTAGAGGGTAGCGGGGAAGGTGGGTATTTT.

The rearrangement uses TRBV5-6 and TRBJ2-1; the match to TRBD2 covers 10 bases. The CDR3 sequence is 15 residues long. The ends lost 0 bases at V and 5 bases at J; junction bases unmatched: 2. CDR1 and CDR2 from the germline V gene are SGHDT and YYEEEE. CDR3 amino acids: CASSLEGLANNEQFF. CDR3 DNA: TGTGCCAGCAGCTTGGAGGGACTAGCGAACAATGAGCAGTTCTTC.

The chain joins TRBV6-5 to TRBJ2-1, with D possibly TRBD1 on 5 matching bases. Germline-derived CDR1 and CDR2 are MNHEY and SVGAGI. This CDR3 region has 13 residues. The ends were cut back, 2 bases at V and 8 bases at J, with 10 bases in the middle. CDR3 DNA: TGTGCCAGCAGTTACCCAGGGCTGGATGAGCAGTTCTTC. It specifies CASSYPGLDEQFF.

The chain recombines TRBV19 with TRBJ2-6; 7 bases agree with TRBD2. The germline V gene encodes CDR1 LNHDA and CDR2 SQIVND (reference sequence). V gave up 3 bases and J gave up 2 bases; unmatched junction bases: 7. The CDR3 runs 17 residues. CDR3 nucleotides: TGTGCCAGTAGTATTAGTTGGGGGGGTGCTGGGGCCAACGTCCTGACTTTC. Translated: CASSISWGGAGANVLTF. The variable domain in full, with the rest retrieved from reference TRBV19 and TRBJ2-6, is DGGITQSPKYLFRKEGQNVTLSCEQNLNHDAMYWYRQDPGQGLRLIYYSQIVNDFQKGDIAEGYSVSREKKESFPLTVTSAQKNPTAFYLCASSISWGGAGANVLTFGAGSRLTVL.

CDR3 region: CASSPPTSGRDNEQFF. CDR3 DNA: TGTGCCAGCAGCCCCCCGACTAGCGGGAGGGACAATGAGCAGTTCTTC. This chain links TRBV6-6 with TRBJ2-1; 14 bases are shared with TRBD2. The CDR3 runs 16 residues. V gave up 6 bases and J gave up 5 bases; unmatched junction bases: 6. Germline V gene data show CDR1 as MNHNY and CDR2 as SVGAGI (reference sequence).

The chain recombines TRBV5-1 with TRBJ1-1; TRBD1 agrees at 7 bases. The CDR3 is 15 amino acids. V gave up 4 bases and J gave up 4 bases; unmatched junction bases: 10. Germline CDR1 and CDR2: SGHRS and YFSETQ. In nucleotides, the CDR3 is TGCGCCAGCAGCCCCCGACAGGGTTCAATCACTGAAGCTTTCTTT. Its translation is CASSPRQGSITEAFF.

The chain joins TRBV6-5 to TRBJ1-4; no firm D call. The CDR3 sequence is 16 residues long. With 0 bases removed from V and 0 bases from J, the gap between germline ends came to 8 bases. The germline V gene encodes CDR1 MNHEY and CDR2 SVGAGI. The DNA of the CDR3 is TGTGCCAGCAGTTACTCGTCAGGCGCAACTAATGAAAAACTGTTTTTT. Translation: CASSYSSGATNEKLFF.

CDR3 loop: CASSRQGVYGYTF. CDR3 DNA sequence: TGTGCCAGTAGTCGCCAGGGTGTCTATGGCTACACCTTC. This chain connects TRBV19 to TRBJ1-2; D perhaps matches TRBD1 (5 bases). The CDR3 totals 13 residues. Germline V gene sequence: CDR1 LNHDA, CDR2 SQIVND (reference sequence). Trimming pared 5 bases from V and 4 bases from J, leaving 11 bases between.

This chain connects TRBV30 to TRBJ2-7; weak D call: TRBD1 (6 bases). V lost 6 bases to trimming and J lost 0 bases, with 15 bases between them. Germline assignment: CDR1 GTSNPN and CDR2 SVGIG (reference sequence). This CDR3 is built from 14 residues. The CDR3: CACRARGSSYEQYF. The CDR3 nucleotides are TGTGCCTGTAGGGCCAGGGGAAGCTCCTACGAGCAGTACTTC. The full variable domain, with the rest looked up from reference TRBV30 and TRBJ2-7, is SQTIHQWPATLVQPVGSPLSLECTVEGTSNPNLYWYRQAAGRGLQLLFYSVGIGQISSEVPQNLSASRPQDRQFILSSKKLLLSDSGFYLCACRARGSSYEQYFGPGTRLTVT.

This chain joins TRBV5-4 and TRBJ1-1; 7 bases fit TRBD1. The CDR3 has 14 residues. From germline, CDR1 is SGHNT and CDR2 YYREEE (reference sequence). V lost 4 bases, J lost 5 bases, and 8 bases stayed unmatched. The chain's CDR3 is CASSRRTGRTEAFF. The CDR3 DNA follows: TGTGCCAGCAGCCGCAGGACAGGTCGGACTGAAGCTTTCTTT.

The rearrangement uses TRBV7-2 and TRBJ2-7; D uncertain. This CDR3 comprises 14 residues. The ends were cut back, 1 base at V and 0 bases at J, with 7 bases in the middle. The germline V gene has CDR1 SGHTA and CDR2 FQGNSA. Written as DNA, the CDR3 is TGTGCCAGCAGCTTAGTGGGCAGCTCCTACGAGCAGTACTTC. It specifies CASSLVGSSYEQYF.

J is TRBJ2-5 and V is TRBV28; tentative D call: TRBD2 (6 bases). This CDR3 region has 14 residues. From germline, CDR1 is MDHEN and CDR2 SYDVKM. Deletions cut 3 bases from V and 4 bases from J, with 12 bases between. CDR3 in DNA: TGTGCCAGCAGTTTGGGCGGGGCCAGAGAGACCCAGTACTTC. As protein: CASSLGGARETQYF.

This chain joins TRBV23-1 and TRBJ1-3, with 8 bases aligning to TRBD1. TRBV23-1 is annotated as an ORF whose role is uncertain. With V trimmed by 4 bases and J by 3 bases, 8 bases remained unmatched. The CDR3 runs 16 residues. The CDR3 region is CASSRVDRGNGNTIYF. The DNA of the CDR3 is TGCGCCAGCAGTCGGGTAGACAGGGGAAATGGAAACACCATATATTTT.

The chain employs TRBV7-7 and TRBJ2-2, with a tentative D call TRBD1 (5 bases). The CDR3 extends over 16 amino acids. V lost 10 bases and J lost 0, with 18 bases in between. Germline values: CDR1 SSHAT, CDR2 FNYEAQ (reference sequence). The CDR3 sequence is CATIKRGTPNTGELFF. The CDR3 DNA is TGTGCCACTATCAAAAGGGGCACCCCGAACACCGGGGAGCTGTTTTTT.

The J gene is TRBJ1-1, the V gene TRBV10-3, with a weak D call TRBD1 (5 bases). The CDR3 covers 13 residues. The V gene lost 5 bases and the J gene lost 2 bases, with 9 bases spanning the gap. Germline CDR1 ENHRY, CDR2 SYGVKD. The CDR3 here is CAISLGVNTEAFF. CDR3 bases: TGTGCCATCAGTCTAGGGGTTAACACTGAAGCTTTCTTT.

The gene calls are TRBV10-3 and TRBJ2-2; 7 positions agree with TRBD1. This CDR3 comprises 14 residues. Looked up from germline, CDR1 is ENHRY and CDR2 is SYGVKD. V was clipped by 5 bases and J by 3 bases; unmatched bases: 3. DNA for the CDR3: TGTGCCATCAGTTATACAGGGGACACCGGGGAGCTGTTTTTT. It translates to CAISYTGDTGELFF.

The table lists this clone with a count of one. The chain joins TRBV6-1 to TRBJ2-3; D remains ambiguous. From germline, CDR1 is MNHNS and CDR2 SASEGT. The CDR3 has 16 residues. Trimming stripped 0 bases from V and 2 bases from J, with 12 bases between. For the CDR3, the DNA is TGTGCCAGCAGTGAAGCGACTTTCAACCCCACAGATACGCAGTATTTT. Its protein product is CASSEATFNPTDTQYF.

The chain uses TRBV5-1 and TRBJ2-3; 11 bases line up with TRBD2. This CDR3 is 14 amino acids long. Trimming took 3 bases from V and 4 from J; bases not matched to a gene: 1. Germline V lookup: CDR1 SGHRS, CDR2 YFSETQ. The CDR3 sequence is CASSWGLAADTQYF. The CDR3 region has the DNA TGCGCCAGCAGCTGGGGACTAGCGGCAGATACGCAGTATTTT.

This clone occurred a few times. The rearrangement links TRBV6-5 to TRBJ1-3, with 7 bases fitting TRBD1. CDR1 is MNHEY and CDR2 is SVGAGI in the germline V gene. CDR3 length: 15 residues. With V trimmed by 6 bases and J by 0 bases, 5 bases remained unmatched. Written as DNA, the CDR3 is TGTGCCAGCAGCAGGGGGTCCCTCTCTGGAAACACCATATATTTT. Its translation is CASSRGSLSGNTIYF.

The CDR3, as DNA: TGTGCCAGCAGCTTAGGTCCGGGACAAAATAATTCACCCCTCCACTTT. Protein: CASSLGPGQNNSPLHF. The rearrangement links TRBV7-2 to TRBJ1-6, with D tentatively TRBD1 (6 bases). There are 16 residues in the CDR3. CDR1 is SGHTA and CDR2 is FQGNSA in the germline V gene. Trimming stripped 1 base from V and 5 bases from J, with 12 bases between.

CDR3 coding DNA: TGTGCCAGCAGCGGGACTGGCCTCTACAATGAGCAGTTCTTC. Protein product: CASSGTGLYNEQFF. The J gene is TRBJ2-1, the V gene TRBV6-6, with D perhaps TRBD2 (6 bases). V lost 6 bases and J lost 3, with 12 bases in between. Germline values: CDR1 MNHNY, CDR2 SVGAGI (reference sequence). The length of the CDR3 is 14 residues.